One sample yielded the 14 T cell receptor beta chains listed below, sequenced in a study of blood T cell repertoires in COVID-19. Some clones are missing from TCRdb's copy, which holds only in-frame ones; the method was immunoSEQ multiplex PCR. The repertoire consists of about 280,000 clones, with roughly 80% occurring once and the leading ten covering approximately 5%. Sequencing input: PBMCs or T cells enriched from blood (not recorded which). These receptors all come from a man in his forties who had been exposed to COVID-19.

J is TRBJ2-1 and V is TRBV3-1 (or the pseudogene TRBV3-2), with D maybe TRBD1 (5 bases). Trimming pared 1 base from V and 0 bases from J, leaving 7 bases between. CDR1 LGHDT and CDR2 YNNKEL come from the germline V gene (reference sequence). This CDR3 comprises 15 residues. CDR3 nucleotide sequence: TGTGCCAGCAGCCAAGGCCAGGGCTCCTACAATGAGCAGTTCTTC. Its protein product is CASSQGQGSYNEQFF.

V usage is TRBV29-1 and J usage is TRBJ1-5, with D possibly TRBD1 on 5 matching bases. Germline V gives CDR1 SQVTM, CDR2 ANQGSEA. The CDR3 sequence is 14 residues long. Between the trimmed V and J ends, which lost 5 bases and 1 base, there was a span of 12 bases. CDR3 sequence reads: CSVTQGGSNQPQHF. CDR3 nucleotide sequence: TGCAGCGTTACCCAGGGAGGGAGCAATCAGCCCCAGCATTTT.

This clone was seen just once. V usage is TRBV6-5 and J usage is TRBJ2-3, with D possibly matching TRBD2 (6 bases). Germline CDR1 MNHEY, CDR2 SVGAGI. The germline V and J ends were trimmed by 6 bases and 6 bases, with 13 bases remaining between them. The CDR3 loop spans 13 amino acids. The DNA for the CDR3 is TGTGCCAGCAGCGCACTAGCTTCTGATACGCAGTATTTT. Encoded protein: CASSALASDTQYF.

The chain couples TRBV6-2 or TRBV6-3 to TRBJ2-2; D not resolved. Germline lookup yields CDR1 MNHEY and CDR2 SVGEGT. Between the trimmed V and J ends, which lost 4 bases and 8 bases, there was a span of 2 bases. The CDR3 consists of 10 residues. Here the CDR3 DNA reads TGTGCCAGCAGTTCGGGGGAGCTGTTTTTT. This gives the protein CASSSGELFF.

The DNA for the CDR3 is TGTGCCAGCAGCATGGACAGGGCGGATACGCAGTATTTT. Protein: CASSMDRADTQYF. This chain joins TRBV7-2 and TRBJ2-3; 8 nucleotides align to TRBD1. The CDR3 covers 13 residues. Germline assignment: CDR1 SGHTA and CDR2 FQGNSA. V dropped 5 bases and J dropped 6; count of bases not matched to a gene: 4.

The chain carries TRBV27 and TRBJ2-2, with no clear D. CDR3 size: 16 residues. Germline V CDR1 and CDR2: MNHEY, SMNVEV (reference sequence). V lost 2 bases and J lost 0, with 10 bases in between. As DNA, the CDR3 is TGTGCCAGCAGTTTAGTGGGCACGACGAACACCGGGGAGCTGTTTTTT. Amino acids: CASSLVGTTNTGELFF.

The chain combines TRBV30 with TRBJ1-2; TRBD1 might be the D (6 bases). This CDR3 has 13 residues. V gave up 5 bases and J gave up 9 bases, with 19 bases separating them. In germline, CDR1 is GTSNPN, CDR2 SVGIG (reference sequence). The CDR3 sequence is CAWGGGGAFRYTF. In nucleotides, the CDR3 is TGTGCCTGGGGCGGGGGGGGCGCTTTTCGCTACACCTTC.

The chain couples TRBV7-3 to TRBJ2-3; 9 positions agree with TRBD2. Looked up from germline, CDR1 is SGHTA and CDR2 is FQGTGA. V shed 5 bases, J shed 6 bases, and the junction held 9 bases outside the gene matches. The CDR3 runs to 15 residues. The CDR3 coding sequence is TGTGCCAGCAGCCGCGGGAGGGGGGGCCAGGATACGCAGTATTTT. Translation gives CASSRGRGGQDTQYF.

V and J are TRBV24-1 and TRBJ1-2; TRBD1 matches 9 bases. This CDR3 contains 16 residues. Germline CDR1 and CDR2: KGHDR and SFDVKD. The junction had 14 bases not matched to a gene; V was cut back by 12 bases and J by 1 base. The CDR3 reads CASSEGQGLVNYGYTF. DNA for the CDR3: TGTGCCTCTAGCGAGGGACAGGGCCTTGTTAACTATGGCTACACCTTC.

The J gene is TRBJ1-1, the V gene TRBV4-2, with TRBD1 as a possible D gene (5 bases). CDR3 size: 14 residues. Deletions cut 4 bases from V and 1 base from J, with 10 bases between. Germline V gene lookup returns CDR1 LGHNA and CDR2 YNFKEQ. CDR3 amino acids: CASSRTTGNTEAFF. The CDR3 DNA is TGTGCCAGCAGCCGTACCACAGGGAACACTGAAGCTTTCTTT.

The chain joins TRBV3-1 (or the pseudogene TRBV3-2) to TRBJ2-7, with a tentative D call TRBD1 (6 bases). V was shortened by 4 bases and J by 4 bases, with 11 bases between the two germline ends. CDR1 LGHDT and CDR2 YNNKEL come from the germline V gene (reference sequence). The CDR3 sequence is 13 residues long. The CDR3 spells CASSPRDTYEQYF. DNA for the CDR3: TGTGCCAGCAGCCCCCGGGACACATACGAGCAGTACTTC.

V is TRBV5-5 and J is TRBJ2-3, with D possibly TRBD2 on 6 matching bases. The CDR3 has 15 residues. Per germline, CDR1 SGHKS and CDR2 YYEKEE (reference sequence). Trimming cost V 4 bases and J 0 bases, with 12 bases left between them. The CDR3 bases are TGTGCCAGCAGCCGGGAGCCTATGAGCACAGATACGCAGTATTTT. This sequence encodes CASSREPMSTDTQYF.

V and J are TRBV15 and TRBJ1-5, with 9 bases that match TRBD1. Germline assignment: CDR1 LNHNV and CDR2 YYDKDF (reference sequence). The CDR3 is made up of 15 amino acids. Trimming at V came to 0 bases and at J to 5 bases, leaving 2 bases not matched to a gene. This CDR3 is CATSRDGDRDQPQHF. The CDR3 bases are TGTGCCACCAGCAGAGATGGGGACAGGGATCAGCCCCAGCATTTT. Based on the CDR3 plus reference TRBV15 and TRBJ1-5, the full variable domain is DAMVIQNPRYQVTQFGKPVTLSCSQTLNHNVMYWYQQKSSQAPKLLFHYYDKDFNNEADTPDNFQSRRPNTSFCFLDIRSPGLGDTAMYLCATSRDGDRDQPQHFGDGTRLSIL.

The chain combines TRBV10-3 with TRBJ2-7; no definite D call. CDR1 and CDR2 (germline): ENHRY, SYGVKD. Trimming took 10 bases from V and 2 from J, leaving 21 bases between them. The length of the CDR3 is 15 residues. The CDR3 DNA reads TGTGCCAGCTGCTATGATGTGGGCTGGCCCTACGAGCAGTACTTC. Translating gives CASCYDVGWPYEQYF.